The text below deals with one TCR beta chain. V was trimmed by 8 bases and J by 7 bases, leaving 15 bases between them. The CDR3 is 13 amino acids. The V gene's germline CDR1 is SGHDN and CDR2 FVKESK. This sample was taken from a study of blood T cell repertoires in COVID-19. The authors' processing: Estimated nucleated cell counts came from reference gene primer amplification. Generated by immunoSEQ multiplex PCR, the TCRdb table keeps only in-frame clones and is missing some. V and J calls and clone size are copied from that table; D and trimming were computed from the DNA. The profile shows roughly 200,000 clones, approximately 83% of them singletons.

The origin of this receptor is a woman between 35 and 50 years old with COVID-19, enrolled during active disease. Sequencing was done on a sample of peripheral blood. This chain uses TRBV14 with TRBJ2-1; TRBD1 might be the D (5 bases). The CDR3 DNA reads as TGTGCCAGCTCCCAAGGGGCAGGGAATGAGCAGTTCTTC. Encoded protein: CASSQGAGNEQFF.